Below, 31 T cell receptor beta chains from the same sample are listed, as sequenced in a study of T cells in localized non-small cell lung cancer. Measured with immunoSEQ multiplex PCR; TCRdb has only the in-frame clones, and not every one. The sample records 40,000 or so clones, approximately 83% being singletons. The specimen comprised peripheral blood, sampled before any cancer treatment. All receptors come from a man aged 35 to 70 with stage I lung adenocarcinoma.

The chain employs TRBV5-1 and TRBJ2-7; maybe TRBD2 (5 bases). Germline lookup yields CDR1 SGHRS and CDR2 YFSETQ. This CDR3 has 16 residues. The V gene lost 0 bases and the J gene lost 0 bases, with 13 bases spanning the gap. For the CDR3, the DNA is TGCGCCAGCAGCTTGGTCCCCGCGGGCAGCTCCTACGAGCAGTACTTC. It codes for CASSLVPAGSSYEQYF.

In its sample, this clone was seen a few times. The V gene is TRBV7-9, the J gene TRBJ2-3; D not resolved. Germline V gene data show CDR1 as SEHNR and CDR2 as FQNEAQ (reference sequence). The germline V and J ends were trimmed by 5 bases and 0 bases, with 12 bases remaining between them. CDR3 size: 15 residues. DNA of the CDR3: TGTGCCAGCAGCCTCGGACGGCCTAGCACAGATACGCAGTATTTT. It encodes CASSLGRPSTDTQYF.

V and J are TRBV2 and TRBJ1-2, with 7 bases aligning to TRBD1. Germline CDR1 is SNHLY and CDR2 is FYNNEI. The CDR3 runs to 15 residues. V trimming: 4 bases; J trimming: 0 bases; junction bases outside the gene matches: 5. The CDR3: CASSVDRAANYGYTF. The DNA for the CDR3 is TGTGCCAGCAGTGTTGACAGGGCTGCTAACTATGGCTACACCTTC. The full variable domain, in which reference TRBV2 and TRBJ1-2 provide the parts outside the CDR3, is EPEVTQTPSHQVTQMGQEVILRCVPISNHLYFYWYRQILGQKVEFLVSFYNNEISEKSEIFDDQFSVERPDGSNFTLKIRSTKLEDSAMYFCASSVDRAANYGYTFGSGTRLTVV.

The chain joins TRBV9 to TRBJ2-1; 7 positions agree with TRBD2. After removal of 4 bases from V and 7 bases from J, the junction contained 11 bases not matched to a gene. Germline V lookup: CDR1 SGDLS, CDR2 YYNGEE. This CDR3 comprises 15 residues. The DNA of the CDR3 is TGTGCCAGCAGCCCAGGGACTACGATTGTGAATGAGCAGTTCTTC. Translating it yields CASSPGTTIVNEQFF.

The chain carries TRBV27 and TRBJ2-7; TRBD1 might be the D (6 bases). The length of the CDR3 is 16 residues. Germline assignment: CDR1 MNHEY and CDR2 SMNVEV (reference sequence). The germline V and J ends were trimmed by 6 bases and 1 base, with 19 bases remaining between them. The CDR3 loop reads CASSPTWGQRSYEQYF. The CDR3 DNA sequence: TGTGCCAGCAGCCCAACTTGGGGGCAGAGATCCTACGAGCAGTACTTC.

The V and J genes are TRBV5-6 and TRBJ1-2; no firm D call. Germline V gene data show CDR1 as SGHDT and CDR2 as YYEEEE. This CDR3 comprises 12 residues. V lost 1 base and J lost 3, with 4 bases in between. The CDR3 loop reads CASSLRDYGYTF. The CDR3 bases are TGTGCCAGCAGCTTGAGGGACTATGGCTACACCTTC.

In its sample, this clone was seen once. V is TRBV4-1 and J is TRBJ2-7, with D perhaps TRBD1 (5 bases). The CDR3 runs to 15 residues. From germline, CDR1 is MGHRA and CDR2 YSYEKL. The germline V and J ends were trimmed by 1 base and 2 bases, with 12 bases remaining between them. The CDR3 bases are TGCGCCAGCAGCCAAGGGGCAGGGCTTGCCTACGAGCAGTACTTC. Translation gives CASSQGAGLAYEQYF.

The chain carries TRBV10-3 and TRBJ2-5; D not certain. This CDR3 spans 13 amino acids. Germline-derived CDR1 and CDR2 are ENHRY and SYGVKD. V was cut by 10 bases and J by 5 bases, with 17 bases left in between. This CDR3 is CATRPDPQETQYF. The DNA for the CDR3 is TGTGCCACCCGGCCGGACCCACAGGAGACCCAGTACTTC.

The CDR3 region is CASSQSGTEYEQYF. The CDR3 region has the DNA TGTGCCAGCAGCCAATCTGGTACGGAGTACGAGCAGTACTTC. This chain links TRBV16 with TRBJ2-7; D is undetermined. CDR1 and CDR2 from the germline V gene are KGHSY and FQNENV. V lost 0 bases to trimming and J lost 4 bases, with 10 bases between them. The CDR3 contains 14 residues.

The chain uses TRBV6-5 and TRBJ2-7, with 8 nucleotides matching TRBD2. The V gene's germline CDR1 is MNHEY and CDR2 SVGAGI. Trimming removed 6 bases from V and 0 bases from J; junction bases left unmatched: 7. This CDR3 comprises 15 residues. The CDR3 bases are TGTGCCAGCAGCGTAAGCGGGACTAGCTCCTACGAGCAGTACTTC. Its protein is CASSVSGTSSYEQYF.

This clone has a handful of counts. The rearrangement joins TRBV20-1 to TRBJ1-2; D not resolved. CDR1 is DFQATT, CDR2 SNEGSKA, per germline (reference sequence). This CDR3 has 8 amino acids. CDR3 amino acids: CSPRGYTF. CDR3 sequence (DNA): TGCAGCCCGCGCGGCTACACCTTC.

V is TRBV27 and J is TRBJ2-6; TRBD1 is a possible D gene (6 bases). The V gene's germline CDR1 is MNHEY and CDR2 SMNVEV (reference sequence). The CDR3 contains 13 residues. The V and J ends lost 6 bases and 5 bases respectively, with 8 bases between them. The CDR3 sequence: CASRTGRANVLTF. The CDR3, as DNA: TGTGCCAGCAGGACAGGAAGGGCCAACGTCCTGACTTTC.

The chain uses TRBV2 and TRBJ2-5, with D perhaps matching TRBD2 (5 bases). V was trimmed by 4 bases and J by 2 bases, leaving 11 bases between them. The CDR3 consists of 14 residues. Per the germline V gene, CDR1 is SNHLY and CDR2 is FYNNEI. CDR3 nucleotides: TGTGCCAGCAGTGCCCGCGGGTTTCAAGAGACCCAGTACTTC. Translating it yields CASSARGFQETQYF.

Relative to its sample, this clone is medium-sized. The chain joins TRBV28 to TRBJ2-7; 7 nucleotides align to TRBD1. This CDR3 region has 13 residues. After removal of 4 bases from V and 9 bases from J, the junction contained 9 bases not matched to a gene. Germline assignment: CDR1 MDHEN and CDR2 SYDVKM. The CDR3 loop reads CASSSNQGGVQYF. In nucleotides, the CDR3 is TGTGCCAGCAGTTCAAACCAAGGGGGCGTGCAGTACTTC.

This sequence joins TRBV6-4 and TRBJ2-1; TRBD2 matches at 10 bases. V gave up 10 bases and J gave up 5 bases; unmatched junction bases: 5. CDR3 length: 13 amino acids. CDR1 MRHNA and CDR2 SNTAGT come from the germline V gene. The CDR3 region has the DNA TGTGCCACTGAGCGGGAGGGACACAATGAGCAGTTCTTC. It encodes CATEREGHNEQFF.

This clone has only a few counts. Distinct nucleotide sequences in the sample also encode this CDR3. The gene calls are TRBV27 and TRBJ1-2; weak D call: TRBD1 (5 bases). The V gene lost 2 bases and the J gene lost 2 bases, with 6 bases spanning the gap. CDR3 length: 13 residues. Per germline, CDR1 MNHEY and CDR2 SMNVEV (reference sequence). The CDR3, as DNA: TGTGCCAGCAGTTTAACAGGAAACTATGGCTACACCTTC. Its protein product is CASSLTGNYGYTF.

Written as DNA, the CDR3 is TGTGCCACCAGCAGGGCAATAGCGGGAGGGGAACACACCGGGGAGCTGTTTTTT. Translation: CATSRAIAGGEHTGELFF. The V call is TRBV15, the J call TRBJ2-2, with TRBD2 matching 11 bases. The germline CDR1 and CDR2 sequences are LNHNV and YYDKDF (reference sequence). V trimming: 3 bases; J trimming: 3 bases; junction bases outside the gene matches: 9. This CDR3 has 18 amino acids.

CDR3 coding DNA: TGCAGCGTTGAAGATGGCTTACAGGGGGAGACCCAGTACTTC. Protein product: CSVEDGLQGETQYF. This sequence joins TRBV29-1 and TRBJ2-5, with 7 positions matching TRBD1. The germline gives CDR1 SQVTM, CDR2 ANQGSEA. The ends lost 0 bases at V and 5 bases at J; junction bases unmatched: 6. The CDR3 loop spans 14 amino acids.

This chain links TRBV27 with TRBJ2-1, with D maybe TRBD2 (6 bases). The CDR3 loop spans 14 amino acids. V was pared by 2 bases and J by 7 bases, with 12 bases between. Germline values: CDR1 MNHEY, CDR2 SMNVEV (reference sequence). The CDR3, as DNA: TGTGCCAGCAGTTTAGGACTATCCCTGAATGAGCAGTTCTTC. It yields the protein CASSLGLSLNEQFF.

V usage is TRBV6-6 and J usage is TRBJ2-1; D not resolved. The CDR3 consists of 14 residues. V shed 2 bases and J shed 6 bases, with 11 bases lying between them. Germline-derived CDR1 and CDR2 are MNHNY and SVGAGI (reference sequence). The CDR3 reads CASSYVSSGNEQFF. The CDR3 DNA sequence: TGTGCCAGCAGTTACGTTTCTAGTGGCAATGAGCAGTTCTTC.

The chain is built from TRBV5-5 and TRBJ1-1; D possibly corresponds to TRBD1 (6 bases). This CDR3 is 13 amino acids long. V was pared by 3 bases and J by 8 bases, with 14 bases between. Germline V lookup: CDR1 SGHKS, CDR2 YYEKEE (reference sequence). CDR3 bases: TGTGCCAGCAGCTCCTACAGGGAACGCGAAGCTTTCTTT. Translating it yields CASSSYREREAFF.

The rearrangement uses TRBV4-2 and TRBJ2-6; TRBD2 matches 8 bases. CDR3 length: 18 amino acids. Germline-derived CDR1 and CDR2 are LGHNA and YNFKEQ. Trimming removed 1 base from V and 2 bases from J; junction bases left unmatched: 7. CDR3 sequence: CASSQGLAGWAGANVLTF. DNA for the CDR3: TGTGCCAGCAGCCAAGGATTAGCGGGGTGGGCTGGGGCCAACGTCCTGACTTTC.

This chain links TRBV7-2 with TRBJ1-5; D may be TRBD1 (6 bases). V was pared by 1 base and J by 5 bases, with 12 bases between. Looked up from germline, CDR1 is SGHTA and CDR2 is FQGNSA. This CDR3 spans 15 amino acids. The CDR3 region is CASSLGNRVDQPQHF. DNA of the CDR3: TGTGCCAGCAGCTTAGGCAACAGGGTTGATCAGCCCCAGCATTTT.

As DNA, the CDR3 is TGTGCCACCAGCAGAGATGGGGGGTTAGCCTACGAGCAGTACTTC. This gives the protein CATSRDGGLAYEQYF. The chain combines TRBV15 with TRBJ2-7, with TRBD2 as a possible D gene (6 bases). This CDR3 spans 15 amino acids. Between the trimmed V and J ends, which lost 0 bases and 2 bases, there was a span of 11 bases. Germline-derived CDR1 and CDR2 are LNHNV and YYDKDF (reference sequence).

This clone occurred a few times. This chain joins TRBV19 and TRBJ2-5, with D perhaps matching TRBD2 (6 bases). Trimming took 1 base from V and 6 from J, leaving 12 bases between them. This CDR3 region has 14 residues. The V gene's germline CDR1 is LNHDA and CDR2 SQIVND (reference sequence). The CDR3 here is CASSIAGDAKTQYF. The CDR3 coding sequence is TGTGCCAGTAGTATAGCGGGAGACGCGAAGACCCAGTACTTC.

The CDR3 DNA reads as TGTGCCAGCAGGCTACAGGGGGCCGGGGAGCTGTTTTTT. Amino acids: CASRLQGAGELFF. The rearrangement joins TRBV6-5 to TRBJ2-2; 8 bases align to TRBD1. Germline loops: CDR1 MNHEY, CDR2 SVGAGI. V was clipped by 6 bases and J by 6 bases; unmatched bases: 3. This CDR3 has 13 amino acids.

This sequence joins TRBV28 and TRBJ1-6; TRBD1 agrees at 8 bases. Germline lookup yields CDR1 MDHEN and CDR2 SYDVKM. V dropped 6 bases and J dropped 0; count of bases not matched to a gene: 4. The CDR3 contains 16 residues. In DNA form, the CDR3 reads TGTGCCAGCAGGACAGGGGAACCCTCCTATAATTCACCCCTCCACTTT. Translated, it gives CASRTGEPSYNSPLHF.

The CDR3 sequence is CAISLRRDREYNEQFF. In nucleotides, the CDR3 is TGTGCCATCAGTCTTAGGAGGGACAGGGAATACAATGAGCAGTTCTTC. The chain couples TRBV10-3 to TRBJ2-1; 9 nucleotides line up with TRBD1. The CDR3 runs to 16 residues. V shed 5 bases and J 4 bases; nucleotides not matched to a gene: 9. The germline V gene has CDR1 ENHRY and CDR2 SYGVKD.

V and J are TRBV2 and TRBJ2-5; D gene uncertain. The CDR3 sequence is 14 residues long. Germline V gene data show CDR1 as SNHLY and CDR2 as FYNNEI. The V end lost 6 bases, the J end lost 0 bases, and 11 bases lay between the germline ends. The CDR3: CASRAQRYQETQYF. Written as DNA, the CDR3 is TGTGCCAGCAGGGCCCAGAGGTACCAAGAGACCCAGTACTTC.

The gene calls are TRBV18 and TRBJ1-4; 10 nucleotides agree with TRBD1. With V trimmed by 6 bases and J by 8 bases, 9 bases remained unmatched. The germline V gene encodes CDR1 KGHSH and CDR2 LQKENI. The CDR3 loop spans 15 amino acids. The chain's CDR3 is CASSDRQGAGEKLFF. In DNA, the CDR3 is TGTGCCAGCTCGGATCGACAGGGGGCGGGAGAAAAACTGTTTTTT.

V usage is TRBV27 and J usage is TRBJ2-7; TRBD1 aligns across 7 bases. This CDR3 is built from 15 residues. V was pared by 1 base and J by 3 bases, with 6 bases of the junction left unmatched. The germline V gene has CDR1 MNHEY and CDR2 SMNVEV (reference sequence). CDR3 DNA sequence: TGTGCCAGCAGTTTATTTGGACAGGAGTACTACGAGCAGTACTTC. It is translated as CASSLFGQEYYEQYF.